This passage covers 15 T cell receptor beta chains from one sample sequenced in a study of shared clonotypes between healthy human individuals. TCRdb's copy holds only in-frame clones and misses some; the assay was immunoSEQ multiplex PCR. Of over 1.5 million clones in the sample, approximately 98% were seen once. The sample consisted of naive CD4+ T cells sorted from blood. The subset is: CD45RA+ positively selected. The origin of the receptors is a man in his thirties or forties in good health.

This clone showed up just once. The chain combines TRBV19 with TRBJ1-5; no definite D call. CDR1 is LNHDA and CDR2 is SQIVND in the germline V gene (reference sequence). Trimming pared 4 bases from V and 3 bases from J, leaving 7 bases between. This CDR3 has 13 residues. CDR3 nucleotide sequence: TGTGCCAGTAGTACCAGGCTCAATCAGCCCCAGCATTTT. It codes for CASSTRLNQPQHF.

The chain couples TRBV6-4 to TRBJ2-3, with 12 bases matching TRBD2. This CDR3 is 19 amino acids long. V shed 8 bases and J 1 base; nucleotides not matched to a gene: 16. Germline loops: CDR1 MRHNA, CDR2 SNTAGT. CDR3 loop: CASRHGGLGLAGCTDTQYF. The CDR3 DNA is TGTGCCAGCCGTCACGGGGGCTTAGGACTAGCGGGATGCACAGATACGCAGTATTTT.

V usage is TRBV5-1 and J usage is TRBJ2-7, with 10 bases fitting TRBD2. CDR1 is SGHRS, CDR2 YFSETQ, per germline. V shed 8 bases, J shed 1 base, and the junction held 0 bases outside the gene matches. This CDR3 is 12 amino acids long. DNA of the CDR3: TGCGCCAGAGCGGGAGGGTCCTACGAGCAGTACTTC. Translating gives CARAGGSYEQYF.

This sequence joins TRBV5-4 and TRBJ2-5; 12 nucleotides align to TRBD2. The CDR3 loop spans 16 amino acids. Germline CDR1 SGHNT, CDR2 YYREEE (reference sequence). After removal of 3 bases from V and 1 base from J, the junction contained 4 bases not matched to a gene. In nucleotides, the CDR3 is TGTGCCAGCAGCTCCCGACTAGCGGGAGTCCAAGAGACCCAGTACTTC. Residues: CASSSRLAGVQETQYF.

The J gene is TRBJ2-3, the V gene TRBV28; D is perhaps TRBD2 (6 bases). Germline V CDR1 and CDR2: MDHEN, SYDVKM. This CDR3 is 16 amino acids long. Trimming took off 4 bases at V and 0 bases at J, with 14 bases between the two ends. CDR3 sequence: CASSSLSGVSTDTQYF. CDR3 nucleotides: TGTGCCAGCAGTTCCCTTTCGGGAGTTAGCACAGATACGCAGTATTTT. The whole variable domain, remainder taken from reference TRBV28 and TRBJ2-3, is DVKVTQSSRYLVKRTGEKVFLECVQDMDHENMFWYRQDPGLGLRLIYFSYDVKMKEKGDIPEGYSVSREKKERFSLILESASTNQTSMYLCASSSLSGVSTDTQYFGPGTRLTVL.

The chain couples TRBV7-2 to TRBJ2-5; TRBD1 or TRBD2 may be the D gene (5 bases each). From germline, CDR1 is SGHTA and CDR2 FQGNSA. This CDR3 has 15 residues. Trimming removed 5 bases from V and 2 bases from J, with 15 bases in between. The CDR3: CASSAPGTIQETQYF. The CDR3 DNA follows: TGTGCCAGCAGCGCCCCCGGGACGATACAAGAGACCCAGTACTTC.

This chain joins TRBV27 and TRBJ2-2; either TRBD1 or TRBD2 may fit D (5 bases each). Germline CDR1 and CDR2: MNHEY and SMNVEV (reference sequence). The CDR3 sequence is 17 residues long. V was clipped by 0 bases and J by 4 bases, with 15 bases between them. DNA of the CDR3: TGTGCCAGCAGTTTATCGGTGAGGGGCCCCTTCACCGGGGAGCTGTTTTTT. It translates to CASSLSVRGPFTGELFF.

The CDR3 is CASSSGVDTEAFF. CDR3 DNA: TGTGCCAGCAGCTCAGGGGTAGACACTGAAGCTTTCTTT. V usage is TRBV11-3 and J usage is TRBJ1-1, with D maybe TRBD1 (6 bases). V lost 4 bases, J lost 3 bases, and 9 bases lay in between. Germline V gives CDR1 SGHNT, CDR2 YENEEA. The CDR3 is made up of 13 amino acids.

The genes are TRBV27 and TRBJ1-1; 8 bases are a match to TRBD1. V was clipped by 3 bases and J by 5 bases; unmatched bases: 8. This CDR3 is built from 15 residues. The V gene's germline CDR1 is MNHEY and CDR2 SMNVEV (reference sequence). For the CDR3, the DNA is TGTGCCAGCAGTTTCTCATCTAACAGGGGGACTGAAGCTTTCTTT. Translation gives CASSFSSNRGTEAFF.

This chain joins TRBV5-8 and TRBJ2-7; tentative D call: TRBD1 (7 bases). CDR3 length: 14 amino acids. V was clipped by 0 bases and J by 4 bases, with 11 bases between them. The germline gives CDR1 SGHTS, CDR2 YDEGEE. CDR3 region: CASSLGGTVYEQYF. The CDR3 DNA is TGTGCCAGCAGCTTGGGCGGGACAGTTTACGAGCAGTACTTC.

This chain connects TRBV19 to TRBJ2-7, with D possibly being TRBD2 (6 bases). V lost 6 bases, J lost 0 bases, and 15 bases lay in between. The CDR3 is 15 residues long. The germline gives CDR1 LNHDA, CDR2 SQIVND (reference sequence). CDR3 loop: CASSQDYQFSYEQYF. DNA of the CDR3: TGTGCCAGTAGCCAGGACTACCAATTCTCCTACGAGCAGTACTTC.

The gene calls are TRBV4-1 and TRBJ1-2; D call uncertain. V lost 1 base to trimming and J lost 4 bases, with 16 bases between them. CDR3 length equals 16 residues. Germline-derived CDR1 and CDR2 are MGHRA and YSYEKL. The CDR3 DNA reads TGCGCCAGCAGCCAAGTAAGGGCCAGCCCTTTCTATGGCTACACCTTC. Encoded protein: CASSQVRASPFYGYTF.

The genes are TRBV5-4 and TRBJ2-1, with 12 bases fitting TRBD2. V dropped 2 bases and J dropped 6; count of bases not matched to a gene: 6. CDR1 is SGHNT and CDR2 is YYREEE in the germline V gene (reference sequence). CDR3 length: 16 amino acids. CDR3 in amino acids: CASSLRRTSGANEQFF. The CDR3 region has the DNA TGTGCCAGCAGCTTACGGAGGACTAGCGGGGCCAATGAGCAGTTCTTC.

Concerning this clone: This specimen includes other DNA sequences encoding the same CDR3. The V call is TRBV29-1, the J call TRBJ2-2, with D hard to call. This CDR3 has 11 residues. V was pared by 4 bases and J by 5 bases, with 5 bases between. Germline V lookup: CDR1 SQVTM, CDR2 ANQGSEA. CDR3 nucleotide sequence: TGCAGCGTTGGGGGTACCGGGGAGCTGTTTTTT. Its protein product is CSVGGTGELFF.

This chain links TRBV19 with TRBJ2-1; 8 bases agree with TRBD2. Germline CDR1 and CDR2: LNHDA and SQIVND (reference sequence). Trimming at V came to 2 bases and at J to 2 bases, leaving 5 bases not matched to a gene. The CDR3 extends over 16 amino acids. CDR3 sequence (DNA): TGTGCCAGTAGTATATCTGCGGGAGGTCCCTACAATGAGCAGTTCTTC. Translating it yields CASSISAGGPYNEQFF.